The 19 T cell receptor beta chains in this list originate from one sample, sequenced in a study of OX40 agonist ivuxolimab in advanced cancers. Sequenced by immunoSEQ multiplex PCR; TCRdb stores in-frame clones only, minus some. The table shows roughly 63,000 clones, with 85% to 90% occurring only once. The specimen comprised CD4+ or CD8+ T cells sorted from blood, sampled in a trial of the OX40 agonist ivuxolimab. These receptors were obtained from an adult with an advanced solid tumor such as melanoma, head and neck, liver or kidney cancer.

V is TRBV18 and J is TRBJ1-1; D perhaps matches TRBD1 (5 bases). Germline CDR1 reads KGHSH; CDR2 reads LQKENI. CDR3 length: 15 amino acids. V gave up 6 bases and J gave up 0 bases, with 14 bases separating them. Here the CDR3 reads CASSPWGTMNTEAFF. The CDR3 DNA sequence: TGTGCCAGCTCCCCTTGGGGGACCATGAACACTGAAGCTTTCTTT.

The V and J genes are TRBV9 and TRBJ2-3; D possibly matches TRBD1 or TRBD2 (5 bases each). This CDR3 region has 12 residues. V was pared by 0 bases and J by 9 bases, with 8 bases between. Per the germline V gene, CDR1 is SGDLS and CDR2 is YYNGEE. Written as DNA, the CDR3 is TGTGCCAGCAGCGTAGGTGAGGGGACGCAGTATTTT. This gives the protein CASSVGEGTQYF.

The chain is built from TRBV18 and TRBJ1-1; D is undetermined. Germline V gene lookup returns CDR1 KGHSH and CDR2 LQKENI. The CDR3 contains 12 residues. Trimming shortened V by 7 bases and J by 1 base, and 7 bases separated the two germline ends. DNA for the CDR3: TGTGCCAGCTTTCAGGCGAACACTGAAGCTTTCTTT. Translated: CASFQANTEAFF.

V usage is TRBV7-2 and J usage is TRBJ1-2; unclear D gene. This CDR3 comprises 16 residues. CDR1 SGHTA and CDR2 FQGNSA come from the germline V gene. V dropped 3 bases and J dropped 4 bases, with 18 bases sitting between them. The CDR3 sequence: CASSLGSPHSIYGYTF. CDR3 DNA sequence: TGTGCCAGCAGCTTGGGCTCGCCACACTCGATCTATGGCTACACCTTC.

As regards this clone: Germline and junction disagree at one end, which may indicate a read error. The chain has TRBV29-1 and TRBJ2-6; D gene ambiguous. Germline V gene lookup returns CDR1 SQVTM and CDR2 ANQGSEA. The CDR3 has 13 residues. CDR3 in amino acids: CAGAVSGANVLTF. CDR3 in DNA: TGTGCAGGAGCTGTCTCTGGGGCCAACGTCCTGACTTTC.

The rearrangement uses TRBV27 and TRBJ1-6, with 9 nucleotides matching TRBD1. The CDR3 is made up of 15 amino acids. Losses at the gene ends were 4 bases for V and 7 bases for J; bases not matched to a gene: 5. Germline-derived CDR1 and CDR2 are MNHEY and SMNVEV (reference sequence). As DNA, the CDR3 is TGTGCCAGCAGTTCAAGACAGGGGGGCAATTCACCCCTCCACTTT. Its translation is CASSSRQGGNSPLHF.

This chain uses TRBV5-5 with TRBJ2-7, with 7 bases matching TRBD1. Germline assignment: CDR1 SGHKS and CDR2 YYEKEE (reference sequence). J was trimmed by 3 bases and V by 4 bases; bases with no gene match: 16. The CDR3 has 17 amino acids. CDR3: CASSPLVGTGVYYEQYF. CDR3 DNA sequence: TGTGCCAGCAGCCCACTTGTTGGCACAGGGGTGTACTACGAGCAGTACTTC.

This clone was seen only once. The gene calls are TRBV9 and TRBJ2-7, with no clear D. Germline lookup yields CDR1 SGDLS and CDR2 YYNGEE. The CDR3 length is 17 residues. Trimming took off 4 bases at V and 4 bases at J, with 24 bases between the two ends. CDR3: CASSPRVLPPSQYEQYF. The CDR3 DNA reads TGTGCCAGCAGCCCCCGGGTGTTGCCACCATCCCAATACGAGCAGTACTTC.

V is TRBV5-8 and J is TRBJ2-1; TRBD2 might be the D (7 bases). The germline CDR1 and CDR2 sequences are SGHTS and YDEGEE. CDR3 size: 17 residues. Trimming stripped 7 bases from V and 9 bases from J, with 29 bases between. The CDR3, as DNA: TGTGCCAGCCCCGTCGGTCCCCGGGACAAAAGGGGGGGTGAGCAGTTCTTC. This translates into CASPVGPRDKRGGEQFF. The full variable domain, in which reference TRBV5-8 and TRBJ2-1 provide the parts outside the CDR3, is EAGVTQSPTHLIKTRGQQATLRCSPISGHTSVYWYQQALGLGLQFLLWYDEGEERNRGNFPPRFSGRQFPNYSSELNVNALELEDSALYLCASPVGPRDKRGGEQFFGPGTRLTVL.

The chain combines TRBV9 with TRBJ1-1; 8 nucleotides align to TRBD1. CDR1 is SGDLS, CDR2 YYNGEE, per germline. V was clipped by 3 bases and J by 2 bases; unmatched bases: 3. The CDR3 contains 14 residues. CDR3 nucleotide sequence: TGTGCCAGCAGCGCCGCAGGGGGCAACACTGAAGCTTTCTTT. Translation gives CASSAAGGNTEAFF.

J is TRBJ2-3 and V is TRBV6-1; 10 bases fit TRBD1. With 3 bases clipped from V and 4 bases from J, the junction kept 7 bases outside the gene matches. Germline CDR1 MNHNS, CDR2 SASEGT. There are 16 residues in the CDR3. The CDR3 reads CASSDPSTGGADTQYF. CDR3 in DNA: TGTGCCAGCAGTGACCCCTCGACAGGGGGCGCAGATACGCAGTATTTT.

V is TRBV2 and J is TRBJ1-2; D uncertain. CDR1 is SNHLY, CDR2 FYNNEI, per germline. The CDR3 runs 13 residues. Trimming shortened V by 6 bases and J by 4 bases, and 12 bases separated the two germline ends. The CDR3 coding sequence is TGTGCCAGCAGGCAGTGGGCTGGCTATGGCTACACCTTC. Encoded protein: CASRQWAGYGYTF.

CDR3 in DNA: TGTGCCAGCAGCCAAGGACAGACGGATCAGCCCCAGCATTTT. This translates into CASSQGQTDQPQHF. The J gene is TRBJ1-5, the V gene TRBV4-2, with TRBD1 as a possible D gene (5 bases). V was trimmed by 1 base and J by 5 bases, leaving 9 bases between them. CDR1 LGHNA and CDR2 YNFKEQ come from the germline V gene. The CDR3 has 14 amino acids.

The V and J genes are TRBV11-2 and TRBJ1-1; the D is unclear. The CDR3 has 15 residues. The germline V gene has CDR1 SGHAT and CDR2 FQNNGV. Deletions cut 6 bases from V and 3 bases from J, with 17 bases between. CDR3 DNA sequence: TGTGCCAGCAGAAAGGTTCCACCTTTGCACACTGAAGCTTTCTTT. Encoded protein: CASRKVPPLHTEAFF.

The chain couples TRBV25-1 to TRBJ1-2; D perhaps matches TRBD1 (6 bases). Germline lookup yields CDR1 MGHDK and CDR2 SYGVNS. The V end lost 5 bases, the J end lost 7 bases, and 17 bases lay between the germline ends. The CDR3 covers 14 residues. The CDR3 DNA is TGTGCCAGCAGTCCAGGGGCCCTTGTGTCTGGCTACACCTTC. Its protein is CASSPGALVSGYTF.

The gene calls are TRBV5-1 and TRBJ1-1; D call uncertain. V dropped 1 base and J dropped 2 bases, with 6 bases sitting between them. The CDR3 sequence is 13 residues long. The germline V gene has CDR1 SGHRS and CDR2 YFSETQ. The CDR3 here is CASSLWANTEAFF. The CDR3 DNA reads as TGCGCCAGCAGCTTGTGGGCTAACACTGAAGCTTTCTTT.

This clone was observed once. The V and J genes are TRBV29-1 and TRBJ2-1; D gene ambiguous. This CDR3 comprises 11 residues. V was trimmed by 4 bases and J by 8 bases, leaving 9 bases between them. Germline V lookup: CDR1 SQVTM, CDR2 ANQGSEA. The DNA for the CDR3 is TGCAGCGTTGTAGGTAGCCATGAGCAGTTCTTC. Its protein product is CSVVGSHEQFF.

The V call is TRBV5-1, the J call TRBJ2-7; D is perhaps TRBD1 (6 bases). Trimming took 2 bases from V and 5 from J, leaving 17 bases between them. The CDR3 consists of 15 residues. Germline CDR1 and CDR2: SGHRS and YFSETQ. The chain's CDR3 is CASSFSGQTSNEQYF. Here the CDR3 DNA reads TGCGCCAGCAGCTTCAGCGGACAGACTTCCAACGAGCAGTACTTC.

The V gene is TRBV7-2, the J gene TRBJ1-2; a possible D gene is TRBD1 (5 bases). The length of the CDR3 is 12 residues. Per the germline V gene, CDR1 is SGHTA and CDR2 is FQGNSA. The V gene lost 5 bases and the J gene lost 8 bases, with 12 bases spanning the gap. DNA of the CDR3: TGTGCCAGCAGCGGCAGGGTGGGGGGCTACACCTTC. Its translation: CASSGRVGGYTF.